The present T cell receptor (beta chain) was sequenced within a study of post-analysis software for immune sequencing data. In the study overall: The courses of disease that were included comprised relapsing-remitting, secondary progressive and progressive-relapsing multiple sclerosis. Findings of the study overall: Compared with controls, patients showed significantly lower normalized Chao1 diversity. TRBV segments more frequent in patients than in controls numbered five and included TRBV5-6, TRBV5-1 and TRBV20-1. F measure grouped same-batch samples tightly together.

Germline values: CDR1 SGHTA, CDR2 FQGNSA. With 2 bases removed from V and 4 bases from J, the gap between germline ends came to 17 bases. The CDR3 is made up of 16 amino acids. Unique molecular identifiers featured in each of the TCR beta cDNA libraries. T cells numbering about 0.85 to 10 million yielded cDNA molecules that totaled roughly 500,000. MiXCR, applied by TCRdb to the PCR reads, yields one record per CDR3 protein. The sample includes hundreds of thousands of distinct CDR3 sequences, over 45% of them seen just once. In regard to this clonotype: The antigen remains undetermined.

The sequence was obtained from a girl aged 2 to 10 with multiple sclerosis. The sequencing input was blood. V and J are TRBV7-2 and TRBJ2-5; D is possibly TRBD2 (6 bases). The CDR3 DNA sequence: TGTGCCAGCAGCTTAAGCCGGGCGGTGGGGGGAGAGACCCAGTACTTC. Protein sequence: CASSLSRAVGGETQYF. The whole variable domain, remainder taken from reference TRBV7-2 and TRBJ2-5, is GAGVSQSPSNKVTEKGKDVELRCDPISGHTALYWYRQSLGQGLEFLIYFQGNSAPDKSGLPSDRFSAERTGGSVSTLTIQRTQQEDSAVYLCASSLSRAVGGETQYFGPGTRLLVL.